The 17 T cell receptor beta chains presented below share a single source sample, sequenced in a study of blood T cell repertoires in COVID-19. Libraries were prepared by immunoSEQ multiplex PCR; TCRdb keeps only in-frame clonotypes and omits some of them. The sample includes about 190,000 clones, about 85% seen only once; the top ten take approximately 1.1%. Sequencing used peripheral blood. Receptors were obtained from a man aged 25 to 40 with acute or convalescent COVID-19.

V gene TRBV7-8 combines with J gene TRBJ2-6; 11 bases align to TRBD2. V lost 2 bases and J lost 2; bases outside the gene matches: 8. The CDR3 contains 19 residues. Looked up from germline, CDR1 is SGHVS and CDR2 is FQNEAQ. The CDR3 spells CASSLSKLAGATGANVLTF. CDR3 DNA: TGTGCCAGCAGCTTATCAAAACTAGCGGGAGCTACTGGGGCCAACGTCCTGACTTTC.

The rearrangement uses TRBV28 and TRBJ2-3, with a possible D match to TRBD2 (6 bases). V lost 5 bases and J lost 4, with 25 bases in between. Germline assignment: CDR1 MDHEN and CDR2 SYDVKM. The length of the CDR3 is 18 residues. The DNA of the CDR3 is TGTGCCAGCAGTCCGCAACTGATACTAGCCAGAAATCCAGATACGCAGTATTTT. Its protein product is CASSPQLILARNPDTQYF. Filled out from reference TRBV28 and TRBJ2-3, the complete variable domain reads DVKVTQSSRYLVKRTGEKVFLECVQDMDHENMFWYRQDPGLGLRLIYFSYDVKMKEKGDIPEGYSVSREKKERFSLILESASTNQTSMYLCASSPQLILARNPDTQYFGPGTRLTVL.

This sequence joins TRBV7-3 and TRBJ2-2; D is possibly TRBD1 (6 bases). The CDR3 has 16 amino acids. The germline V and J ends were trimmed by 2 bases and 3 bases, with 13 bases remaining between them. Germline CDR1 reads SGHTA; CDR2 reads FQGTGA. The DNA for the CDR3 is TGTGCCAGCAGCTTAGGGGGCGGGTCCTACACCGGGGAGCTGTTTTTT. It specifies CASSLGGGSYTGELFF.

The V gene is TRBV21-1, the J gene TRBJ2-5; the D call TRBD2 from the table was never checked on the DNA. TRBV21-1 is noted as a pseudogene. The CDR3 loop spans 14 amino acids. The CDR3 nucleotides read TGTGCCAGCAGCAAATGTTACGGGGTTGCGACCCAGTACTTC. Protein: CASSKCYGVATQYF.

The rearrangement uses TRBV6-5 and TRBJ2-7; weak D call: TRBD1 (6 bases). Germline lookup yields CDR1 MNHEY and CDR2 SVGAGI. CDR3 length equals 13 residues. Trimming took off 6 bases at V and 4 bases at J, with 13 bases between the two ends. The CDR3 DNA follows: TGTGCCAGCAGACAGGGTTCTGAGTACGAGCAGTACTTC. This sequence encodes CASRQGSEYEQYF.

The V and J genes are TRBV6-5 and TRBJ1-1, with D tentatively TRBD1 (5 bases). Germline V CDR1 and CDR2: MNHEY, SVGAGI. There are 12 residues in the CDR3. The V end was cut by 10 bases, the J end by 2 bases, with 11 bases between. In nucleotides, the CDR3 is TGTGCCACCAGGGCCCCAAACACTGAAGCTTTCTTT. Its translation is CATRAPNTEAFF.

The CDR3 is CASSLGGGVLDTQYF. CDR3 sequence (DNA): TGTGCCAGCAGCTTGGGGGGGGGTGTGTTAGATACGCAGTATTTT. The chain links TRBV5-4 to TRBJ2-3; 7 bases agree with TRBD2. The J segment lost 5 bases and the V segment lost 0 bases, leaving 6 bases of the junction unmatched. The CDR3 runs to 15 residues. Germline CDR1 and CDR2: SGHNT and YYREEE (reference sequence).

V is TRBV6-5 and J is TRBJ1-2, with 7 bases fitting TRBD1. Trimming took 6 bases from V and 4 from J; bases not matched to a gene: 11. The length of the CDR3 is 15 residues. Germline CDR1 MNHEY, CDR2 SVGAGI. CDR3 nucleotide sequence: TGTGCCAGCAGCTTATCCGGGACAGAGGGCTATGGCTACACCTTC. Translation gives CASSLSGTEGYGYTF.

The chain employs TRBV4-2 and TRBJ2-3; 9 nucleotides line up with TRBD2. CDR1 LGHNA and CDR2 YNFKEQ come from the germline V gene. V gave up 1 base and J gave up 2 bases; unmatched junction bases: 13. CDR3 length: 19 residues. The DNA of the CDR3 is TGTGCCAGCAGCCAAGGGGGTTTCGGCGGGAGGGATTACACAGATACGCAGTATTTT. The encoded protein is CASSQGGFGGRDYTDTQYF.

This clone was counted a few times. V and J are TRBV2 and TRBJ1-2; 7 bases are a match to TRBD1. The CDR3 length is 13 residues. From germline, CDR1 is SNHLY and CDR2 FYNNEI. The V gene end was trimmed by 4 bases and the J gene end by 3 bases; junction bases not matched to a gene: 2. The CDR3 nucleotides read TGTGCCAGCAGTGTAGGGGGCGACTATGGCTACACCTTC. It encodes CASSVGGDYGYTF.

This chain joins TRBV18 and TRBJ1-2, with 11 bases that match TRBD1. This CDR3 contains 15 residues. V shed 3 bases, J shed 5 bases, and the junction held 5 bases outside the gene matches. The germline CDR1 and CDR2 sequences are KGHSH and LQKENI. The CDR3 loop is CASSPGQGGTYGYTF. CDR3 DNA: TGTGCCAGCTCACCGGGACAGGGGGGTACTTATGGCTACACCTTC.

The chain links TRBV28 to TRBJ2-1; D is undetermined. Germline CDR1 reads MDHEN; CDR2 reads SYDVKM. Trimming stripped 2 bases from V and 2 bases from J, with 7 bases between. The CDR3 is made up of 14 amino acids. The CDR3 DNA sequence: TGTGCCAGCAGTTTAGCAGTGACCTACAATGAGCAGTTCTTC. Protein product: CASSLAVTYNEQFF.

This sequence joins TRBV29-1 and TRBJ2-1, with a possible D match to TRBD1 (5 bases). Trimming took off 6 bases at V and 7 bases at J, with 13 bases between the two ends. This CDR3 region has 12 residues. Germline V gives CDR1 SQVTM, CDR2 ANQGSEA. CDR3 protein: CSVDSSRNEQFF. The CDR3 nucleotides read TGCAGCGTCGACAGTAGTCGTAATGAGCAGTTCTTC.

This chain connects TRBV3-1 (or the pseudogene TRBV3-2) to TRBJ2-5; 7 nucleotides agree with TRBD2. The junction had 3 bases not matched to a gene; V was cut back by 2 bases and J by 3 bases. Germline CDR1 and CDR2: LGHDT and YNNKEL (reference sequence). This CDR3 has 14 amino acids. CDR3 DNA sequence: TGTGCCAGCAGCCAAACGGGGGGTAAAGAGACCCAGTACTTC. This translates into CASSQTGGKETQYF.

CDR3 DNA: TGTGCCAGCAGCCGACTAGCGGGGGGGAAGACCCAGTACTTC. Protein sequence: CASSRLAGGKTQYF. The genes are TRBV28 and TRBJ2-5; TRBD2 agrees at 14 bases. Germline V gene lookup returns CDR1 MDHEN and CDR2 SYDVKM. This CDR3 is built from 14 residues. Trimming removed 6 bases from V and 6 bases from J; junction bases left unmatched: 3.

This clone was seen once. This rearrangement joins TRBV20-1 to TRBJ2-3; tentative D call: TRBD2 (6 bases). The germline gives CDR1 DFQATT, CDR2 SNEGSKA (reference sequence). The CDR3 has 15 residues. Trimming cost V 6 bases and J 1 base, with 17 bases left between them. CDR3 residues: CSASRGPGGTDTQYF. In nucleotides, the CDR3 is TGCAGTGCAAGTAGGGGCCCGGGGGGCACAGATACGCAGTATTTT.

The gene calls are TRBV19 and TRBJ1-3, with D unclear. The germline V gene encodes CDR1 LNHDA and CDR2 SQIVND (reference sequence). V dropped 7 bases and J dropped 0 bases, with 13 bases sitting between them. The CDR3 runs 15 residues. CDR3 nucleotide sequence: TGTGCCAGTATTGGACTCCTGAGCTCTGGAAACACCATATATTTT. Translating gives CASIGLLSSGNTIYF.